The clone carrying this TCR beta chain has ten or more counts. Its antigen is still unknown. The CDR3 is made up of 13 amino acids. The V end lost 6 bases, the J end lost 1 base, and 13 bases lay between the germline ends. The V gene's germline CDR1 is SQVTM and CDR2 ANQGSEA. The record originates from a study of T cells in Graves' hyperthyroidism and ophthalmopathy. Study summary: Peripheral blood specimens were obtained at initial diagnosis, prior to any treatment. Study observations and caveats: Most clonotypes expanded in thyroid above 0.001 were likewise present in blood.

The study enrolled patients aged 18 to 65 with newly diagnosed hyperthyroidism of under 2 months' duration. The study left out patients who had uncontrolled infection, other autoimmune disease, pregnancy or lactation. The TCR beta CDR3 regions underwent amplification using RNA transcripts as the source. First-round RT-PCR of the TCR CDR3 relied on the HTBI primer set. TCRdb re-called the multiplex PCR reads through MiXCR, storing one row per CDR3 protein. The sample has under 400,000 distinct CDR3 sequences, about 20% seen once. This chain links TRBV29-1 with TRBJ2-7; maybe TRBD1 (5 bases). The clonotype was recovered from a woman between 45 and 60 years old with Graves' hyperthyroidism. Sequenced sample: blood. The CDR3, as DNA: TGCAGCGTCAAGGGCAGGGTTTCCTACGAGCAGTACTTC. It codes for CSVKGRVSYEQYF.